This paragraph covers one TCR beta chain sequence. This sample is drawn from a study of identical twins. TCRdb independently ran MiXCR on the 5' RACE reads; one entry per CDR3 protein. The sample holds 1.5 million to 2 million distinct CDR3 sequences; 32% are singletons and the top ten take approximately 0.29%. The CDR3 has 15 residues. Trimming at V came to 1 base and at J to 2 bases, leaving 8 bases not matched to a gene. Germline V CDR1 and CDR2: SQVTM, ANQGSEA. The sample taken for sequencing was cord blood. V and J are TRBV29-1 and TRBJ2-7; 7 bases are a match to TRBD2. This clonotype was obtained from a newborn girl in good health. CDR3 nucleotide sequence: TGCAGCGTTGAAGGGGGGGGACTAACACCCTACGAGCAGTACTTC. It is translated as CSVEGGGLTPYEQYF.